The entry that follows covers one T cell receptor (beta chain) sequence. PCR involved 60 Vbeta and 13 Jbeta primers. Here immunoSEQ multiplex PCR was the method, and the copy in TCRdb shows in-frame clones only, minus some. Found here are about 220,000 clones, approximately 82% of them singletons; the top ten hold around 0.63%. This sample was included in a study of cytomegalovirus exposure and HLA in healthy donors. CDR1 and CDR2 from the germline V gene are MGHRA and YSYEKL. There are 16 residues in the CDR3. Trimming shortened V by 4 bases and J by 0 bases, and 16 bases separated the two germline ends. The study sampled nominally healthy donors, though unrecorded immune exposures were likely.

The source of this sequence is a man in his late teens or twenties in good health and CMV-seronegative. The rearrangement uses TRBV4-1 and TRBJ2-7; possible D gene TRBD2, 6 bases. The sequencing sample was made of PBMCs. CDR3 loop: CASSPLPSAYSYEQYF. CDR3 nucleotides: TGCGCCAGCAGCCCCCTACCTAGCGCGTACTCCTACGAGCAGTACTTC.